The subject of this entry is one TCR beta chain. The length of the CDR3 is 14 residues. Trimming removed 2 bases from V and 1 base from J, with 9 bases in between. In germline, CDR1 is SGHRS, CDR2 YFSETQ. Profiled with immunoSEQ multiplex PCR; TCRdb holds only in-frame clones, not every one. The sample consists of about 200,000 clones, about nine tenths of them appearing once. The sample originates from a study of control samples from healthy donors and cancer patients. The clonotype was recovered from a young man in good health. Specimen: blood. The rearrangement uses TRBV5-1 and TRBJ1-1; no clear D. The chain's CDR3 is CASSFSGENTEAFF. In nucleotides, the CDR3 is TGCGCCAGCAGCTTTTCCGGGGAGAACACTGAAGCTTTCTTT.